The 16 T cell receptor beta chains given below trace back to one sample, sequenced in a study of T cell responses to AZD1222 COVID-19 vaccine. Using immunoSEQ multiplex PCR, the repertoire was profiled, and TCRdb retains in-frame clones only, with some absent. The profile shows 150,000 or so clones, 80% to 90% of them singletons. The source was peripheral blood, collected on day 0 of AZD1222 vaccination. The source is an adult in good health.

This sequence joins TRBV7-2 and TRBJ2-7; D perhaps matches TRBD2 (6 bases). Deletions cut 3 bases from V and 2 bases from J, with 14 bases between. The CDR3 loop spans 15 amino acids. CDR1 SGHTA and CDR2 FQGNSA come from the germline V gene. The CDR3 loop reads CASSFMGVAAYEQYF. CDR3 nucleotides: TGTGCCAGCAGCTTCATGGGCGTAGCGGCCTACGAGCAGTACTTC.

The DNA of the CDR3 is TGTGCCAGCAGTTTATCAGGGGGCCGTCAGCCCCAGCATTTT. Translated: CASSLSGGRQPQHF. The chain carries TRBV28 and TRBJ1-5, with 8 bases identical to TRBD1. CDR1 is MDHEN, CDR2 SYDVKM, per germline. This CDR3 spans 14 amino acids. V trimming: 1 base; J trimming: 6 bases; junction bases outside the gene matches: 2.

The CDR3 sequence is CASSQQGYGNTIYF. The CDR3 DNA sequence: TGTGCCAGCAGCCAGCAGGGGTACGGAAACACCATATATTTT. This sequence joins TRBV5-4 and TRBJ1-3; tentatively, D is TRBD1 (6 bases). The CDR3 is 14 amino acids. V was pared by 4 bases and J by 4 bases, with 12 bases between. Per germline, CDR1 SGHNT and CDR2 YYREEE (reference sequence).

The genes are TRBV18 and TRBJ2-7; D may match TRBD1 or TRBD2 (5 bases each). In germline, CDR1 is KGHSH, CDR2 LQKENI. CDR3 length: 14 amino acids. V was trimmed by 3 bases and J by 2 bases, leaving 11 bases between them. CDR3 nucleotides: TGTGCCAGCTCACCGGGACCGATGACCTACGAGCAGTACTTC. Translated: CASSPGPMTYEQYF.

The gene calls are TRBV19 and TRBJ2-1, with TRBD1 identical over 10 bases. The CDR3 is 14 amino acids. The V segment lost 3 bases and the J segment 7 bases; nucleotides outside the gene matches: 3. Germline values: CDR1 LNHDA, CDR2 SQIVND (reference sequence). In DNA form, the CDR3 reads TGTGCCAGTAGTATGCGGACAGGGGGTAATGAGCAGTTCTTC. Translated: CASSMRTGGNEQFF.

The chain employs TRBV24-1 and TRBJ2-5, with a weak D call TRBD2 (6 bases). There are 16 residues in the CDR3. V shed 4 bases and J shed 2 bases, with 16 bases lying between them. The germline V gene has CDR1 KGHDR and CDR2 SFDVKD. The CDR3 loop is CATSDPKLGGQETQYF. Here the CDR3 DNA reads TGTGCCACCAGTGACCCAAAACTGGGGGGACAAGAGACCCAGTACTTC.

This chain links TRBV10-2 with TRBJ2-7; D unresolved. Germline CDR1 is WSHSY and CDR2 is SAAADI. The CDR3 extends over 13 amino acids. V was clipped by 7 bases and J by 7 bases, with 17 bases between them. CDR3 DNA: TGCGCCAGCAAGGAGCTAGAGGTGGGTGAGCAGTACTTC. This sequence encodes CASKELEVGEQYF.

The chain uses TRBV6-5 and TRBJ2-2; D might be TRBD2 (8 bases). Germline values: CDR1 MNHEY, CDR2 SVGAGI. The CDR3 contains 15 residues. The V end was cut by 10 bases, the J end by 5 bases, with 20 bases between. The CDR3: CAIGGGGGETGELFF. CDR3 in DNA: TGTGCCATCGGGGGGGGAGGGGGCGAAACCGGGGAGCTGTTTTTT.

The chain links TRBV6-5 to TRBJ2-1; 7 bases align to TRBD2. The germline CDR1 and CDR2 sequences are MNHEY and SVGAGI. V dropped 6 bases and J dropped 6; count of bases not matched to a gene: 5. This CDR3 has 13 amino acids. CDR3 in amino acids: CASRPPSGNEQFF. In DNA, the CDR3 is TGTGCCAGCAGACCACCTAGCGGCAATGAGCAGTTCTTC.

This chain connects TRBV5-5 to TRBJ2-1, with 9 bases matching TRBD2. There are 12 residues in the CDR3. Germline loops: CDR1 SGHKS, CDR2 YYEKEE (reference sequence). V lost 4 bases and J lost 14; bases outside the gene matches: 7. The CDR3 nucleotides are TGTGCCAGCAGCGTCACTAGCGGGTATGAGTTCTTC. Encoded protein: CASSVTSGYEFF.

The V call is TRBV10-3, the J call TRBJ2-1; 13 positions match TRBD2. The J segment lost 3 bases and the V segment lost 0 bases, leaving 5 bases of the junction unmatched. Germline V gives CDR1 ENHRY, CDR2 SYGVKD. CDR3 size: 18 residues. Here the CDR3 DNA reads TGTGCCATCAGTGAGTCGGGACTAGCGGGGAGGGACTACAATGAGCAGTTCTTC. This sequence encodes CAISESGLAGRDYNEQFF.

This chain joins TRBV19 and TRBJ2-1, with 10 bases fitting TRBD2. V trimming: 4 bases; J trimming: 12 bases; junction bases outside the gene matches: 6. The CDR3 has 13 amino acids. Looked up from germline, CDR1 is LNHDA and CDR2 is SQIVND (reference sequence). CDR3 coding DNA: TGTGCCAGTAGTAGCCAGCGGGAGGGGGGGCAGTTCTTC. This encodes CASSSQREGGQFF. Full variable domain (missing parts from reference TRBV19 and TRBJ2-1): DGGITQSPKYLFRKEGQNVTLSCEQNLNHDAMYWYRQDPGQGLRLIYYSQIVNDFQKGDIAEGYSVSREKKESFPLTVTSAQKNPTAFYLCASSSQREGGQFFGPGTRLTVL.

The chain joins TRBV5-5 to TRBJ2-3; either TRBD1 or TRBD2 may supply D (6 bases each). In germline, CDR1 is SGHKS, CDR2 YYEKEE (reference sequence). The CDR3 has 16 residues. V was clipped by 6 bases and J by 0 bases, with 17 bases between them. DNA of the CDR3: TGTGCCAGCACCCTAGGGGGGCGGCACAGCACAGATACGCAGTATTTT. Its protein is CASTLGGRHSTDTQYF.

CDR3 coding DNA: TGTGCCAGTAGTAGGTCTCCTTACAATGAGCAGTTCTTC. Amino acids: CASSRSPYNEQFF. The chain has TRBV19 and TRBJ2-1; unclear D gene. Per germline, CDR1 LNHDA and CDR2 SQIVND (reference sequence). Trimming pared 4 bases from V and 4 bases from J, leaving 8 bases between. The CDR3 covers 13 residues. Variable domain in full (rest from reference TRBV19 and TRBJ2-1): DGGITQSPKYLFRKEGQNVTLSCEQNLNHDAMYWYRQDPGQGLRLIYYSQIVNDFQKGDIAEGYSVSREKKESFPLTVTSAQKNPTAFYLCASSRSPYNEQFFGPGTRLTVL.

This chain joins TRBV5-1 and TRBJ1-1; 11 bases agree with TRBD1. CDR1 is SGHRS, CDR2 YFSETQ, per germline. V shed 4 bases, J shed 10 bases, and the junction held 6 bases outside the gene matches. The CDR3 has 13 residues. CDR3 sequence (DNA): TGCGCCAGCAGCCCCCGGACAGGGGGCACAGCTTTCTTT. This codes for CASSPRTGGTAFF.

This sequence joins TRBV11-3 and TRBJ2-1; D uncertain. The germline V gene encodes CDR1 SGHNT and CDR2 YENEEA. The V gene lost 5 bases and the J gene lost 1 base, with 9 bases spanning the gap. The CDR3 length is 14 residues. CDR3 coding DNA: TGTGCCAGCAGCCCTGCAGTATCCTACAATGAGCAGTTCTTC. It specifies CASSPAVSYNEQFF. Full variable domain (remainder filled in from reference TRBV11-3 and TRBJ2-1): EAGVVQSPRYKIIEKKQPVAFWCNPISGHNTLYWYLQNLGQGPELLIRYENEEAVDDSQLPKDRFSAERLKGVDSTLKIQPAELGDSAVYLCASSPAVSYNEQFFGPGTRLTVL.